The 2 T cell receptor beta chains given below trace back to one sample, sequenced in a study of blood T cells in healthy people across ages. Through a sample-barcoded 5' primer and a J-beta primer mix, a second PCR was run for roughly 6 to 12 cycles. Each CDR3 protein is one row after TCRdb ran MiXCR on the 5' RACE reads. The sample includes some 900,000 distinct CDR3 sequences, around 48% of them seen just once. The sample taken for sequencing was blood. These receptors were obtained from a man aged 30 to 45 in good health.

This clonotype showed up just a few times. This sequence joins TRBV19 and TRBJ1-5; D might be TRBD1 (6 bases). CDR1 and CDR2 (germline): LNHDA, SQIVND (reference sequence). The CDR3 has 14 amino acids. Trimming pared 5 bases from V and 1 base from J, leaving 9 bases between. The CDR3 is CASSVTGSNQPQHF. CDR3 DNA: TGTGCCAGTAGTGTCACAGGGAGCAATCAGCCCCAGCATTTT. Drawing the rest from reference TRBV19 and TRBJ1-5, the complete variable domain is DGGITQSPKYLFRKEGQNVTLSCEQNLNHDAMYWYRQDPGQGLRLIYYSQIVNDFQKGDIAEGYSVSREKKESFPLTVTSAQKNPTAFYLCASSVTGSNQPQHFGDGTRLSIL.

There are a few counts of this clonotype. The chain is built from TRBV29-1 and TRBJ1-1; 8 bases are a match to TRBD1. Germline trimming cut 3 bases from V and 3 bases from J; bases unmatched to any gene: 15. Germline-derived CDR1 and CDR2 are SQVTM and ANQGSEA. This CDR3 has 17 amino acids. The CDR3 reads CSVELGTGTFLHTEAFF. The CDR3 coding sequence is TGCAGCGTTGAGCTGGGGACAGGAACCTTCCTACACACTGAAGCTTTCTTT.